This T cell receptor (beta chain) was sequenced in a study of T cell responses to AZD1222 COVID-19 vaccine. Germline V gene lookup returns CDR1 SGHAT and CDR2 FQNNGV. This CDR3 contains 12 residues. V lost 0 bases and J lost 17, with 11 bases in between. The count of this clone is one. Profiled with immunoSEQ multiplex PCR; TCRdb holds only in-frame clones, not every one. Of 20,000 to 30,000 clones in the sample, 88% were seen once. The sample here was peripheral blood, taken 28 days after the second AZD1222 dose. The genes are TRBV11-2 and TRBJ2-6; D is perhaps TRBD1 (5 bases). The sequence was obtained from an adult who received the AZD1222 COVID-19 vaccine. The CDR3 loop reads CASSLDRVGVTF. The CDR3 DNA sequence: TGTGCCAGCAGCTTAGATCGAGTAGGGGTGACTTTC.